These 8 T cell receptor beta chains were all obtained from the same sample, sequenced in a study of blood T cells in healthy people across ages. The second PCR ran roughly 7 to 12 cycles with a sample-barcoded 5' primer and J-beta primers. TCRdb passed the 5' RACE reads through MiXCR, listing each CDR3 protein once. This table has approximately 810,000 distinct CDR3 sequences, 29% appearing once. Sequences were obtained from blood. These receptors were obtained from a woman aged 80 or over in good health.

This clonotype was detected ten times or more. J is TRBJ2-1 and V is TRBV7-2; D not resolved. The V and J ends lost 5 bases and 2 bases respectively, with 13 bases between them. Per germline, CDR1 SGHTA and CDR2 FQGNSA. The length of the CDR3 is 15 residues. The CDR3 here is CASSISSPTYNEQFF. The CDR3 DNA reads TGTGCCAGCAGCATCTCTTCCCCCACCTACAATGAGCAGTTCTTC.

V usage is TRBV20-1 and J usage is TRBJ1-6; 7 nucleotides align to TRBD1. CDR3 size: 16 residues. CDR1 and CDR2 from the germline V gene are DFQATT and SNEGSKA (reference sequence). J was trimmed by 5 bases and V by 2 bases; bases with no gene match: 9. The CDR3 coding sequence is TGCAGTGCTAGAATTCTCAGGGGGACAGATAATTCACCCCTCCACTTT. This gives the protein CSARILRGTDNSPLHF.

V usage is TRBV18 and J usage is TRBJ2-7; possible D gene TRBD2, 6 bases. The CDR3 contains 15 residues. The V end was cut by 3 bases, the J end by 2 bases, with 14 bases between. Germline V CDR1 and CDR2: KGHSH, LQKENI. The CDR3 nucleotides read TGTGCCAGCTCACCCGGGACGGGGGAAACCTACGAGCAGTACTTC. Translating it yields CASSPGTGETYEQYF.

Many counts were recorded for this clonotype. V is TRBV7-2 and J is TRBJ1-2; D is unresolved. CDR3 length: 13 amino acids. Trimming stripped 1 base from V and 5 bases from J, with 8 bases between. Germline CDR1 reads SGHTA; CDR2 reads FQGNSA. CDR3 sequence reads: CASSLGVEYGYTF. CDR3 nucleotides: TGTGCCAGCAGCTTAGGCGTGGAATATGGCTACACCTTC.

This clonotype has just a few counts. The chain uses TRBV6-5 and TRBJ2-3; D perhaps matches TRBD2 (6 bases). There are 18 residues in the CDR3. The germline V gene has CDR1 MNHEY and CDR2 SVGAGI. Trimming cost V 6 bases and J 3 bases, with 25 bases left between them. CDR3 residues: CASRFSLAGLPGTDTQYF. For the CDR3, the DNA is TGTGCCAGCAGGTTCTCCCTCGCGGGACTTCCTGGGACAGATACGCAGTATTTT.

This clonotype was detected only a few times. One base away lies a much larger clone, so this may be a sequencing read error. CDR3 sequence reads: CATSEVGGNIQYF. Written as DNA, the CDR3 is TGTGCCACCAGTGAAGTGGGGGGAAACATTCAGTACTTC. This chain links TRBV10-3 with TRBJ2-4; tentative D call: TRBD2 (6 bases). This CDR3 is 13 amino acids long. Germline CDR1 is ENHRY and CDR2 is SYGVKD.

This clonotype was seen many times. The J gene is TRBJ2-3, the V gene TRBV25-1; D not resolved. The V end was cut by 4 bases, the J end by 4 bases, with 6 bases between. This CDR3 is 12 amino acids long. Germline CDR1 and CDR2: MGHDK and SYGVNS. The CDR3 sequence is CASSGVPDTQYF. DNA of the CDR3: TGTGCCAGCAGTGGCGTGCCAGATACGCAGTATTTT.

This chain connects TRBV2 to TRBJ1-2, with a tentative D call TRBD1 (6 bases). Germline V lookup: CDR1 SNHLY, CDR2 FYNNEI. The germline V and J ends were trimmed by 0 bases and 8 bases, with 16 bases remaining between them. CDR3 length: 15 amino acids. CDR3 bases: TGTGCCAGCAGTGAAGCGCCAGGGGATGTAGGCGGCTACACCTTC. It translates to CASSEAPGDVGGYTF.